This entry features one TCR beta chain sequence. TCRB CDR3 was amplified from 2 ug genomic DNA or less. Method: immunoSEQ multiplex PCR; TCRdb's copy keeps in-frame clones and lacks some. The sample yields 90,000 to 100,000 clones, around 80% seen once. This entry is derived from a study of glioma-infiltrating T cells after dendritic cell vaccination. The CDR3 length is 13 residues. Trimming pared 6 bases from V and 3 bases from J, leaving 11 bases between. CDR1 SGHDN and CDR2 FVKESK come from the germline V gene. The V gene is TRBV14, the J gene TRBJ1-1; D perhaps matches TRBD1 (5 bases). This sequence originates from a human donor with glioblastoma. Source: blood, taken before dendritic cell vaccination. The CDR3 loop reads CASSVQGDTEAFF. In DNA, the CDR3 is TGTGCCAGCAGTGTGCAGGGTGACACTGAAGCTTTCTTT. The full variable domain, its missing parts supplied by reference TRBV14 and TRBJ1-1, is EAGVTQFPSHSVIEKGQTVTLRCDPISGHDNLYWYRRVMGKEIKFLLHFVKESKQDESGMPNNRFLAERTGGTYSTLKVQPAELEDSGVYFCASSVQGDTEAFFGQGTRLTVV.